This TCR beta chain derives from a study of cytomegalovirus exposure and HLA in healthy donors. Study-wide background: A previous analysis identified more than 100 million unique TCR beta sequences derived from some 170 million T cells. The study, taken as a whole, reports: Indistinguishability led to the exclusion of some V segments, TRBV6-2 and TRBV6-3 included.

This clone was found a few times. Its antigen is not identified. Trimming removed 2 bases from V and 1 base from J; junction bases left unmatched: 17. Germline values: CDR1 MRHNA, CDR2 SNTAGT. The CDR3 has 20 amino acids. The PCR had 60 Vbeta and 13 Jbeta primers. The repertoire was sequenced with immunoSEQ multiplex PCR; TCRdb's copy has only in-frame clones and lacks some. Of roughly 63,000 clones in the sample, 71% were seen once. Sequencing used PBMCs. The J gene is TRBJ2-7, the V gene TRBV6-4, with 10 bases identical to TRBD2. The source of this sequence is a man aged 50-60 years in good health and CMV-seropositive. The CDR3 sequence is CASSDPTLGLAQGRSYEQYF. The CDR3 DNA reads as TGTGCCAGCAGTGACCCCACCTTGGGACTAGCGCAAGGGAGGTCCTACGAGCAGTACTTC.